Below are 18 T cell receptor beta chains sequenced from a single sample in a study of Ad26.COV2.S vaccination and SARS-CoV-2 variants. Treatment in this sample: around 19 received Ad26.COV2.S at low or high dose, single or two shots; 5 received placebo; per-sample allocation not given. Repertoires come from day 63 after the first vaccine or placebo injection. Data came from immunoSEQ multiplex PCR; TCRdb stores just in-frame clones and leaves some out. The table has under 550,000 clones, 80% to 95% seen once. The starting material was peripheral blood, obtained in a trial of Ad26.COV2.S vaccine versus placebo. These receptor sequences come from a person between 18 and 59 years old who received the Ad26.COV2.S COVID-19 vaccine or a placebo.

V and J are TRBV30 and TRBJ1-4; 7 bases fit TRBD1. This CDR3 region has 16 residues. CDR1 and CDR2 (germline): GTSNPN, SVGIG (reference sequence). V trimming: 3 bases; J trimming: 6 bases; junction bases outside the gene matches: 13. The CDR3 is CAWSSPRGSSDEKLFF. The CDR3 region has the DNA TGTGCCTGGAGCTCACCCAGGGGGTCGTCGGATGAAAAACTGTTTTTT.

J is TRBJ1-2 and V is TRBV4-3; a possible D gene is TRBD1 (6 bases). The V end lost 0 bases, the J end lost 8 bases, and 22 bases lay between the germline ends. This CDR3 has 17 amino acids. The germline gives CDR1 LGHNA, CDR2 YSLEER. The CDR3 nucleotides are TGCGCCAGCAGCCAAGATTGGCACACAGGGATCGGAGGGGGCTACACCTTC. Its translation: CASSQDWHTGIGGGYTF.

The chain combines TRBV9 with TRBJ2-1, with 11 positions matching TRBD2. The CDR3 has 17 residues. The germline V gene encodes CDR1 SGDLS and CDR2 YYNGEE. V lost 5 bases to trimming and J lost 4 bases; unmatched junction nucleotides: 11. CDR3 coding DNA: TGTGCCAGCAGTTATTCCCCGGGACTAGCGGAGTACAATGAGCAGTTCTTC. Its translation is CASSYSPGLAEYNEQFF.

The chain is built from TRBV12-3 or TRBV12-4 and TRBJ2-2; D not resolved. V lost 4 bases and J lost 0, with 3 bases in between. CDR3 length equals 13 residues. The CDR3 loop is CASSSPNTGELFF. The CDR3, as DNA: TGTGCCAGCAGTTCCCCGAACACCGGGGAGCTGTTTTTT.

The chain has TRBV6-6 and TRBJ2-7; tentative D call: TRBD2 (6 bases). The V end was cut by 6 bases, the J end by 0 bases, with 12 bases between. The CDR3 length is 14 residues. CDR1 and CDR2 (germline): MNHNY, SVGAGI (reference sequence). The CDR3 here is CASSRHGSSYEQYF. For the CDR3, the DNA is TGTGCCAGCAGCCGACACGGGAGCTCCTACGAGCAGTACTTC.

This chain links TRBV9 with TRBJ2-1; TRBD2 matches at 9 bases. This CDR3 has 15 residues. V was pared by 1 base and J by 3 bases, with 2 bases of the junction left unmatched. Looked up from germline, CDR1 is SGDLS and CDR2 is YYNGEE. CDR3 region: CASSVRLADYNEQFF. In DNA, the CDR3 is TGTGCCAGCAGCGTAAGACTAGCGGACTACAATGAGCAGTTCTTC.

V gene TRBV6-9 combines with J gene TRBJ2-1, with D hard to call. There are 15 residues in the CDR3. Germline values: CDR1 MNHGY, CDR2 SVAAGI. V was shortened by 2 bases and J by 7 bases, with 15 bases between the two germline ends. The CDR3 DNA sequence: TGTGCCAGCAGTTATACTGGATCTAGGCCGAATGAGCAGTTCTTC. Its protein is CASSYTGSRPNEQFF.

V is TRBV2 and J is TRBJ1-2; D is unclear. The length of the CDR3 is 12 residues. The V gene lost 8 bases and the J gene lost 4 bases, with 11 bases spanning the gap. Germline V gene lookup returns CDR1 SNHLY and CDR2 FYNNEI. The DNA for the CDR3 is TGTGCCAGCCCTCGCCGCGGCTATGGCTACACCTTC. Translation: CASPRRGYGYTF.

In its sample, this clone was seen once. The chain is built from TRBV6-4 and TRBJ2-4, with no clear D. Germline lookup yields CDR1 MRHNA and CDR2 SNTAGT. This CDR3 contains 15 residues. V shed 6 bases and J shed 8 bases, with 20 bases lying between them. For the CDR3, the DNA is TGTGCCAGCAGCCCCGAGGTAGGCGGCCTGGACATTCAGTACTTC. This gives the protein CASSPEVGGLDIQYF.

The V and J genes are TRBV9 and TRBJ2-3; weak D call: TRBD2 (5 bases). This CDR3 comprises 16 residues. Germline values: CDR1 SGDLS, CDR2 YYNGEE. V was trimmed by 0 bases and J by 0 bases, leaving 11 bases between them. The CDR3: CASSVVGAVSTDTQYF. CDR3 sequence (DNA): TGTGCCAGCAGCGTAGTGGGAGCGGTAAGCACAGATACGCAGTATTTT.

The chain links TRBV4-3 to TRBJ1-1, with a tentative D call TRBD1 (6 bases). Germline CDR1 is LGHNA and CDR2 is YSLEER. V gave up 0 bases and J gave up 5 bases, with 19 bases separating them. The CDR3 runs 17 residues. The CDR3, as DNA: TGCGCCAGCAGCCAAGACGGGGCCAGGGGCGAATTTACTGAAGCTTTCTTT. Translation: CASSQDGARGEFTEAFF.

V gene TRBV10-1 combines with J gene TRBJ2-2, with D maybe TRBD1 (6 bases). The CDR3 covers 12 residues. Trimming removed 7 bases at V and 6 bases at J, with 9 bases between. CDR1 WNHNN and CDR2 SYGVQD come from the germline V gene (reference sequence). The CDR3 coding sequence is TGCGCCAGCAATACAGGGTCCGGGGAGCTGTTTTTT. Protein product: CASNTGSGELFF.

The chain couples TRBV4-1 to TRBJ1-1; a weak D match, TRBD1 (5 bases). The V gene lost 0 bases and the J gene lost 5 bases, with 13 bases spanning the gap. The CDR3 has 15 residues. Germline V CDR1 and CDR2: MGHRA, YSYEKL. The CDR3 DNA follows: TGCGCCAGCAGCCAAGATCCGACCGGGGGGACTGAAGCTTTCTTT. As protein: CASSQDPTGGTEAFF.

The V call is TRBV4-3, the J call TRBJ2-2, with D possibly being TRBD1 (6 bases). Trimming pared 0 bases from V and 5 bases from J, leaving 13 bases between. Germline assignment: CDR1 LGHNA and CDR2 YSLEER. The CDR3 totals 16 residues. DNA for the CDR3: TGCGCCAGCAGCCAAGACAGGGGAAGGGGAACCGGGGAGCTGTTTTTT. Translated: CASSQDRGRGTGELFF.

This clone turned up a few times. The rearrangement links TRBV5-1 to TRBJ2-5; D unresolved. In germline, CDR1 is SGHRS, CDR2 YFSETQ. V lost 0 bases, J lost 5 bases, and 14 bases lay in between. The CDR3 is 15 amino acids. CDR3 bases: TGCGCCAGCAGCTTGGGCGGCGCGGCAAGGGAGACCCAGTACTTC. Amino acid sequence: CASSLGGAARETQYF.

The rearrangement joins TRBV6-5 to TRBJ2-5; D may be TRBD1 or TRBD2 (5 bases each). The length of the CDR3 is 15 residues. Germline V gene data show CDR1 as MNHEY and CDR2 as SVGAGI. V dropped 4 bases and J dropped 2 bases, with 14 bases sitting between them. The CDR3 sequence: CASSSPGREQETQYF. The CDR3 DNA reads TGTGCCAGCAGTTCACCGGGACGGGAACAAGAGACCCAGTACTTC.

J is TRBJ1-2 and V is TRBV19; perhaps TRBD1 as D (6 bases). CDR1 is LNHDA, CDR2 SQIVND, per germline (reference sequence). There are 16 residues in the CDR3. V shed 8 bases and J shed 1 base, with 20 bases lying between them. The CDR3 DNA sequence: TGTGCCAGTCGGTGGAGGGGGGCTAAGGATAACTATGGCTACACCTTC. Its translation: CASRWRGAKDNYGYTF.

With regard to this clone: Within the sample, other DNA sequences also encode this same CDR3. This chain connects TRBV3-1 (or the pseudogene TRBV3-2) to TRBJ2-1, with D possibly TRBD2 on 7 matching bases. There are 16 residues in the CDR3. Germline V lookup: CDR1 LGHDT, CDR2 YNNKEL (reference sequence). With 3 bases removed from V and 5 bases from J, the gap between germline ends came to 17 bases. CDR3 region: CASSQGTGRGDNEQFF. In nucleotides, the CDR3 is TGTGCCAGCAGCCAGGGAACAGGGAGGGGAGACAATGAGCAGTTCTTC.